A single sample is the source of the 32 T cell receptor beta chains below, sequenced in a study of identical twins. TCRdb reprocessed the 5' RACE reads with MiXCR, giving one entry per CDR3 protein. In the table there are roughly 240,000 distinct CDR3 sequences, 7% to 8.5% of which are singletons. In addition, the sample was reused for a study of yellow fever vaccine responses in identical twins.

The source material was CD8+ T cells sorted from blood. These receptors all come from a young woman in good health.

As regards this clonotype: Possible read error: a much larger clone is one base away. The CDR3 loop reads CASSPWTGLDIEQFF. The CDR3 nucleotides are TGTGCCAGCAGCCCTTGGACAGGGCTAGACATTGAGCAGTTCTTC. The chain is built from TRBV9 and TRBJ2-1; 8 nucleotides line up with TRBD1. CDR1 and CDR2 (germline): SGDLS, YYNGEE. V lost 4 bases, J lost 9 bases, and 12 bases stayed unmatched. The CDR3 length is 15 residues.

There are a few counts of this clonotype. The chain employs TRBV2 and TRBJ2-1; the match to TRBD2 covers 13 bases. The CDR3 consists of 20 residues. V shed 2 bases, J shed 0 bases, and the junction held 10 bases outside the gene matches. Germline lookup yields CDR1 SNHLY and CDR2 FYNNEI. The CDR3, as DNA: TGTGCCAGCAGTGAACCTACTAGCGGGAGGGCCCTACCCTCCTACAATGAGCAGTTCTTC. Protein product: CASSEPTSGRALPSYNEQFF.

This clonotype was seen at least ten times. The rearrangement uses TRBV29-1 and TRBJ2-1, with TRBD2 matching over 9 bases. Germline lookup yields CDR1 SQVTM and CDR2 ANQGSEA. This CDR3 has 13 residues. V shed 6 bases and J 2 bases; nucleotides not matched to a gene: 2. The CDR3 region is CSVASGAYNEQFF. The CDR3 bases are TGCAGCGTAGCTAGCGGGGCCTACAATGAGCAGTTCTTC.

This clonotype was observed a few times. The chain has TRBV20-1 and TRBJ2-7, with D possibly TRBD1 on 6 matching bases. The CDR3 length is 12 residues. The germline CDR1 and CDR2 sequences are DFQATT and SNEGSKA (reference sequence). Trimming removed 3 bases from V and 5 bases from J, with 11 bases in between. CDR3 in amino acids: CSARGQADEQYV. CDR3 sequence (DNA): TGCAGTGCTAGGGGACAAGCGGACGAGCAGTACGTC.

This clonotype occurred many times. The chain recombines TRBV27 with TRBJ2-1, with D perhaps assigned TRBD1 or TRBD2 (5 bases each). This CDR3 contains 11 residues. V dropped 10 bases and J dropped 14 bases, with 18 bases sitting between them. Germline V gene sequence: CDR1 MNHEY, CDR2 SMNVEV (reference sequence). CDR3 sequence reads: CATEHGTGKFF. The CDR3 coding sequence is TGTGCCACCGAACACGGGACCGGCAAGTTCTTC.

The chain is built from TRBV7-9 and TRBJ2-6; 8 bases match TRBD2. Germline values: CDR1 SEHNR, CDR2 FQNEAQ (reference sequence). J was trimmed by 0 bases and V by 9 bases; bases with no gene match: 7. The CDR3 length is 16 residues. The CDR3: CASPTSGHSGANVLTF. In DNA form, the CDR3 reads TGTGCCAGTCCCACTAGCGGACACTCTGGGGCCAACGTCCTGACTTTC.

This clonotype was seen only a few times. V usage is TRBV3-1 and J usage is TRBJ1-4; D gene ambiguous. V gave up 0 bases and J gave up 5 bases, with 10 bases separating them. Germline CDR1 is LGHDT and CDR2 is YNNKEL (reference sequence). The CDR3 contains 15 residues. DNA for the CDR3: TGTGCCAGCAGCCAAGATCCAGGAACAAATGAAAAACTGTTTTTT. Amino acids: CASSQDPGTNEKLFF.

In this sample, this clonotype turned up a few times. The chain is built from TRBV7-2 and TRBJ1-2; D gene unclear. Per the germline V gene, CDR1 is SGHTA and CDR2 is FQGNSA. The CDR3 loop spans 14 amino acids. Trimming pared 1 base from V and 2 bases from J, leaving 8 bases between. CDR3 protein: CASSLGRVNYGYTF. CDR3 nucleotides: TGTGCCAGCAGCTTAGGAAGGGTCAACTATGGCTACACCTTC.

This clonotype occurred many times. This chain joins TRBV14 and TRBJ2-1; TRBD2 matches at 9 bases. The CDR3 loop spans 15 amino acids. The V gene's germline CDR1 is SGHDN and CDR2 FVKESK. V lost 3 bases and J lost 6; bases outside the gene matches: 6. The chain's CDR3 is CASSQIAGVVNEQFF. CDR3 nucleotide sequence: TGTGCCAGCAGCCAGATAGCGGGAGTTGTCAATGAGCAGTTCTTC.

Ten or more counts support this clonotype. The genes are TRBV20-1 and TRBJ2-1; D gene unclear. V was clipped by 5 bases and J by 3 bases, with 14 bases between them. The CDR3 covers 14 residues. Germline V gene data show CDR1 as DFQATT and CDR2 as SNEGSKA (reference sequence). CDR3 loop: CSADPQRNYNEQFF. The CDR3 DNA reads as TGCAGTGCTGACCCTCAGAGAAACTACAATGAGCAGTTCTTC.

This clonotype has just a few counts. The V call is TRBV14, the J call TRBJ1-6; D gene ambiguous. CDR1 and CDR2 from the germline V gene are SGHDN and FVKESK. With 1 base removed from V and 4 bases from J, the gap between germline ends came to 8 bases. This CDR3 comprises 15 residues. The CDR3 reads CASSQVARYNSPLHF. The CDR3 coding sequence is TGTGCCAGCAGCCAAGTCGCCCGATATAATTCACCCCTCCACTTT.

The V and J genes are TRBV10-2 and TRBJ2-3; TRBD1 might be the D (6 bases). CDR1 WSHSY and CDR2 SAAADI come from the germline V gene. Trimming left V 3 bases short and J 6 bases short, with 16 bases between. The CDR3 is 15 amino acids. CDR3 DNA sequence: TGCGCCAGCAGTGAATGGGGGCCTTCCTCGGATACGCAGTATTTT. It translates to CASSEWGPSSDTQYF.

This clonotype was picked up a small number of times. The chain is built from TRBV24-1 and TRBJ2-1, with TRBD2 identical over 14 bases. With 3 bases clipped from V and 8 bases from J, the junction kept 8 bases outside the gene matches. The CDR3 has 17 residues. CDR1 is KGHDR, CDR2 SFDVKD, per germline. CDR3 residues: CATSDPETSGRDYEQFF. DNA of the CDR3: TGTGCCACCAGTGATCCGGAGACTAGCGGGAGGGACTATGAGCAGTTCTTC.

This clonotype was observed a few times. V is TRBV3-1 and J is TRBJ2-4; unclear D gene. Germline V gene lookup returns CDR1 LGHDT and CDR2 YNNKEL (reference sequence). The CDR3 length is 15 residues. Trimming stripped 0 bases from V and 0 bases from J, with 6 bases between. The CDR3 nucleotides read TGTGCCAGCAGCCAAGATTATCTAGCCAAAAACATTCAGTACTTC. It is translated as CASSQDYLAKNIQYF.

This clonotype was seen many times. The rearrangement links TRBV11-2 to TRBJ2-3; D is perhaps TRBD1 or TRBD2 (5 bases each). Per germline, CDR1 SGHAT and CDR2 FQNNGV. V gave up 5 bases and J gave up 2 bases, with 20 bases separating them. This CDR3 is built from 17 residues. Written as DNA, the CDR3 is TGTGCCAGCAGCCCCCACCGGGGCCCCGGGTTCACAGATACGCAGTATTTT. Translating gives CASSPHRGPGFTDTQYF.

The count of this clonotype is one. The J gene is TRBJ2-1, the V gene TRBV6-1; maybe TRBD2 (6 bases). CDR3 length: 15 amino acids. Germline V gene lookup returns CDR1 MNHNS and CDR2 SASEGT. The ends were cut back, 6 bases at V and 4 bases at J, with 16 bases in the middle. The CDR3 region is CASRSLAQVYNEQFF. The CDR3 region has the DNA TGTGCCAGCAGGAGCCTAGCGCAAGTTTACAATGAGCAGTTCTTC.

The J gene is TRBJ2-5, the V gene TRBV3-1; D is tentatively TRBD1 or TRBD2 (5 bases each). V lost 0 bases and J lost 5, with 28 bases in between. CDR1 and CDR2 (germline): LGHDT, YNNKEL (reference sequence). The CDR3 covers 20 residues. The chain's CDR3 is CASSQDFGAFSRQIGETQYF. The CDR3 DNA reads TGTGCCAGCAGCCAAGATTTCGGGGCCTTTTCACGCCAAATCGGGGAGACCCAGTACTTC.

This clonotype has at least ten counts. The chain couples TRBV29-1 to TRBJ2-1, with TRBD1 identical over 7 bases. V dropped 3 bases and J dropped 4; count of bases not matched to a gene: 6. The CDR3 spans 14 residues. Germline CDR1 is SQVTM and CDR2 is ANQGSEA. The CDR3 sequence is CSVDTDREYNEQFF. CDR3 nucleotide sequence: TGCAGCGTTGATACCGACAGGGAATACAATGAGCAGTTCTTC.

This clonotype has ten or more counts. This rearrangement joins TRBV6-4 to TRBJ2-2; maybe TRBD2 (5 bases). The CDR3 sequence is 13 residues long. Trimming removed 6 bases from V and 6 bases from J, with 11 bases in between. Germline CDR1 MRHNA, CDR2 SNTAGT. The CDR3 reads CASSPRESGELFF. In DNA, the CDR3 is TGTGCCAGCAGCCCCCGGGAATCCGGGGAGCTGTTTTTT.

This clonotype was recorded a few times. The rearrangement links TRBV6-4 to TRBJ2-1; 8 bases align to TRBD2. V gave up 4 bases and J gave up 3 bases; unmatched junction bases: 2. The CDR3 runs 14 residues. The germline CDR1 and CDR2 sequences are MRHNA and SNTAGT. CDR3: CASSATSGYNEQFF. The DNA for the CDR3 is TGTGCCAGCAGTGCCACTAGCGGCTACAATGAGCAGTTCTTC.

This clonotype showed up just a few times. In DNA, the CDR3 is TGTGCCAGCACAACCGGGACAGGGGGCGGAAAACTGTTTTTT. This sequence encodes CASTTGTGGGKLFF. The gene calls are TRBV6-2 or TRBV6-3 and TRBJ1-4; 12 positions agree with TRBD1. J lost 10 bases, V lost 7 bases, and 7 bases had no gene match. Germline CDR1 and CDR2: MNHEY and SVGEGT. The CDR3 sequence is 14 residues long.

This clonotype has a handful of counts. This sequence joins TRBV12-3 or TRBV12-4 and TRBJ1-1, with 11 bases matching TRBD1. CDR3 length equals 14 residues. The trim removed 5 bases at V and 4 bases at J, leaving 3 bases unmatched. The CDR3 sequence is CASSGGTGGTEAFF. The CDR3 DNA is TGTGCCAGCAGTGGGGGGACAGGGGGCACTGAAGCTTTCTTT.

This clonotype was recorded a few times. The rearrangement links TRBV16 to TRBJ2-7; 10 nucleotides align to TRBD1. CDR1 is KGHSY and CDR2 is FQNENV in the germline V gene. V was clipped by 0 bases and J by 3 bases; unmatched bases: 5. This CDR3 contains 16 residues. The CDR3 DNA reads as TGTGCCAGCAGCCAATCGAGTCGGGACAGGGGCTACGAGCAGTACTTC. Encoded protein: CASSQSSRDRGYEQYF.

The chain combines TRBV5-5 with TRBJ2-7, with 9 bases aligning to TRBD1. The CDR3 covers 15 residues. Trimming cost V 3 bases and J 0 bases; bases outside gene matches: 4. Germline V gene data show CDR1 as SGHKS and CDR2 as YYEKEE (reference sequence). DNA of the CDR3: TGTGCCAGCAGCTATCGACAGGGGGGCTCCTACGAGCAGTACTTC. The encoded protein is CASSYRQGGSYEQYF.

The chain has TRBV7-9 and TRBJ1-1, with D maybe TRBD1 (5 bases). Trimming cost V 5 bases and J 5 bases, with 15 bases left between them. The CDR3 covers 14 residues. Germline lookup yields CDR1 SEHNR and CDR2 FQNEAQ (reference sequence). The CDR3 DNA follows: TGTGCCAGCAGCATCGGGACCGGTTATACTGAAGCTTTCTTT. Translating gives CASSIGTGYTEAFF.

V and J are TRBV5-6 and TRBJ2-7, with D unclear. The CDR3 spans 12 residues. CDR1 and CDR2 (germline): SGHDT, YYEEEE. The V and J ends lost 4 bases and 1 base respectively, with 6 bases between them. The CDR3 sequence: CASSADSYEQYV. CDR3 nucleotide sequence: TGTGCCAGCAGCGCCGATTCCTACGAGCAGTACGTC.

This chain uses TRBV3-1 with TRBJ2-7; D may correspond to TRBD1 or TRBD2 (5 bases each). The germline gives CDR1 LGHDT, CDR2 YNNKEL (reference sequence). Trimming removed 0 bases at V and 4 bases at J, with 10 bases between. The CDR3 contains 14 residues. In DNA form, the CDR3 reads TGTGCCAGCAGCCAAGATCCGGGGCCTTACGAGCAGTACTTC. The encoded protein is CASSQDPGPYEQYF.

This chain connects TRBV27 to TRBJ1-1, with D perhaps matching TRBD1 (5 bases). Germline V gene lookup returns CDR1 MNHEY and CDR2 SMNVEV (reference sequence). The V end lost 4 bases, the J end lost 0 bases, and 9 bases lay between the germline ends. The CDR3 contains 14 residues. The CDR3 here is CASSSGQMNTEAFF. The CDR3, as DNA: TGTGCCAGCAGTTCCGGACAAATGAACACTGAAGCTTTCTTT.

This clonotype was counted a few times. The chain couples TRBV24-1 to TRBJ1-1; D might be TRBD1 (6 bases). Looked up from germline, CDR1 is KGHDR and CDR2 is SFDVKD. CDR3 length equals 13 residues. Trimming cost V 4 bases and J 8 bases, with 13 bases left between them. Written as DNA, the CDR3 is TGTGCCACCAGTGAGGGGCCAGGGGACGAAGCTTTCTTT. Its translation: CATSEGPGDEAFF.

This clonotype was picked up many times. This sequence joins TRBV29-1 and TRBJ2-7; TRBD1 might be the D (6 bases). The CDR3 is made up of 12 amino acids. V shed 3 bases and J shed 5 bases, with 11 bases lying between them. In germline, CDR1 is SQVTM, CDR2 ANQGSEA. CDR3 amino acids: CSVEGHANEQYF. CDR3 sequence (DNA): TGCAGCGTTGAGGGACATGCCAACGAGCAGTACTTC.

This clonotype has at least ten counts. The chain links TRBV20-1 to TRBJ2-1; D call uncertain. Germline V gene lookup returns CDR1 DFQATT and CDR2 SNEGSKA (reference sequence). V was trimmed by 6 bases and J by 4 bases, leaving 10 bases between them. This CDR3 comprises 12 residues. CDR3 residues: CSAHTPYNEQFF. The CDR3 DNA reads as TGCAGTGCCCACACCCCGTACAATGAGCAGTTCTTC.

At least ten counts were recorded for this clonotype. The CDR3, as DNA: TGCGCCAGCAGCCAAGATGCGGCTGCTACCTACAATGAGCAGTTCTTC. Protein product: CASSQDAAATYNEQFF. This sequence joins TRBV4-1 and TRBJ2-1; the D is unclear. The CDR3 spans 16 residues. Germline V gene sequence: CDR1 MGHRA, CDR2 YSYEKL. The V gene lost 0 bases and the J gene lost 2 bases, with 11 bases spanning the gap.